A selection of T cell receptor beta chains follows, all from one sample in a study of T cell responses to AZD1222 COVID-19 vaccine. Clones were sequenced by immunoSEQ multiplex PCR, and TCRdb holds only the in-frame ones, with some missing. The table records about 99,000 clones, around 90% of them present only once. Sample: peripheral blood, taken on day 0 of AZD1222 vaccination. These receptors were taken from an adult in good health. Both conserved end residues are part of each CDR3. The D gene is left open where the match is weak. For some rows the clone size is stated as once, few or many, or as a class when expanded; others skip it.

J gene,V gene,clone size,D gene,CDR3 protein,CDR3 DNA
TRBJ2-1,TRBV11-2,NA,TRBD2,CASSYGTRSGRGQFF,TGTGCCAGCAGCTATGGGACTAGGAGCGGGAGGGGGCAGTTCTTC
TRBJ1-2,TRBV7-3,NA,NA,CASSLTGRNYGYTF,TGTGCCAGCAGCTTAACAGGGAGGAACTATGGCTACACCTTC
TRBJ2-2,TRBV9,NA,NA,CASSAGTQGGTGELFF,TGTGCCAGCAGCGCTGGCACCCAGGGAGGTACCGGGGAGCTGTTTTTT
TRBJ2-5,TRBV12-3/TRBV12-4,NA,NA,CASSSEGETQYF,TGTGCCAGCAGTTCCGAGGGAGAGACCCAGTACTTC
TRBJ1-2,TRBV19,NA,NA,CASSIRSLIDGYTF,TGTGCCAGTAGTATTAGATCCCTAATTGATGGCTACACCTTC
TRBJ2-5,TRBV7-2,once,TRBD2,CASSLVRGVQETQYF,TGTGCCAGCAGCTTAGTGCGGGGGGTACAAGAGACCCAGTACTTC
TRBJ1-5,TRBV18,once,NA,CASSPPSGQPQHF,TGTGCCAGCTCACCACCATCCGGACAGCCCCAGCATTTT
TRBJ1-5,TRBV28,NA,NA,CASSSRSGANQPQHF,TGTGCCAGCAGTTCTAGGTCGGGGGCCAATCAGCCCCAGCATTTT
TRBJ2-7,TRBV9,NA,TRBD2,CASSPGRGGRHEQYF,TGTGCCAGCAGCCCAGGACGCGGGGGGCGGCACGAGCAGTACTTC
TRBJ2-3,TRBV12-2,NA,NA,CASRLDRAGKADTQYF,TGTGCAAGTCGCTTAGATCGCGCAGGGAAGGCAGATACGCAGTATTTT
TRBJ1-1,TRBV28,NA,NA,CASNGGRGAFF,TGTGCCAGCAACGGCGGGAGGGGAGCTTTCTTT
TRBJ2-6,TRBV27,NA,TRBD1,CASSLWGQGASGANVLTF,TGTGCCAGCAGTTTATGGGGACAGGGAGCCTCTGGGGCCAACGTCCTGACTTTC
TRBJ1-2,TRBV18,few,NA,CASSPGGSNGYTF,TGTGCCAGCTCACCAGGGGGATCTAATGGCTACACCTTC
TRBJ2-1,TRBV5-1,once,NA,CASSPQVVQYEQFF,TGTGCCAGCAGCCCCCAGGTCGTCCAGTATGAGCAGTTCTTC
TRBJ1-4,TRBV10-3,NA,NA,CAISPAGGGSTNEKLFF,TGTGCCATCAGTCCAGCGGGGGGAGGGTCGACTAATGAAAAACTGTTTTTT
TRBJ2-5,TRBV4-1,NA,NA,CASSRDEGETQYF,TGCGCCAGCAGCCGGGATGAGGGAGAGACCCAGTACTTC